These T cell receptor beta chains were read from a single sample in a study of T cells after yellow fever vaccination. TCRdb reprocessed the 5' RACE reads with MiXCR, giving one entry per CDR3 protein. The table has approximately 260,000 distinct CDR3 sequences, around 5.2% seen once; the top ten hold more than 3%. The material sequenced was CD4+ T cells sorted from PBMCs, taken on the day of the yellow fever booster vaccination. The receptors derive from a young man who received the YFV17D yellow fever vaccine. Each CDR3 is given with its conserved first and last residue. D genes are given only for firm matches. Not every row has a clone size; where given, it reads once, few, many or a size class.

TRBJ2-1	TRBV3-1	.	15	.	CASSQGHVAYNEQFF	TGTGCCAGCAGCCAAGGTCATGTAGCCTACAATGAGCAGTTCTTC
TRBJ2-7	TRBV11-2	.	14	.	CASSFGSPSYEQYF	TGTGCCAGCAGCTTTGGGTCCCCGTCCTACGAGCAGTACTTC
TRBJ2-5	TRBV20-1	few	15	.	CSARGAGAPRGTQYF	TGCAGTGCTAGAGGTGCAGGGGCCCCCCGGGGAACCCAGTACTTC
TRBJ2-5	TRBV4-2	.	16	.	CASSQVRRGRQETQYF	TGTGCCAGCAGCCAAGTTCGGAGGGGGCGACAAGAGACCCAGTACTTC
TRBJ2-7	TRBV2	.	12	.	CASSQDIYEQYF	TGTGCCAGCAGCCAAGACATCTACGAGCAGTACTTC
TRBJ2-5	TRBV7-2	few	15	TRBD2	CASRPGAGGPETQYF	TGTGCCAGCAGACCCGGGGCGGGGGGGCCGGAGACCCAGTACTTC
TRBJ2-5	TRBV5-4	.	13	.	CASSLPQRETQYF	TGTGCCAGCAGCTTGCCCCAGAGGGAGACCCAGTACTTC
TRBJ2-7	TRBV9	many	16	.	CASSAVPGTDHYEQYF	TGTGCCAGCAGCGCCGTGCCCGGGACGGACCACTACGAGCAGTACTTC
TRBJ1-1	TRBV5-1	many	14	.	CASSLYQLNTEAFF	TGCGCCAGCAGCTTGTACCAGCTGAACACTGAAGCTTTCTTT
TRBJ2-3	TRBV11-2	.	14	.	CASSLGFFTDTQYF	TGTGCCAGCAGCTTAGGGTTCTTCACAGATACGCAGTATTTT
TRBJ2-1	TRBV5-1	few	13	.	CASSFRQAYEQFF	TGCGCCAGCAGCTTTAGACAGGCCTATGAGCAGTTCTTC